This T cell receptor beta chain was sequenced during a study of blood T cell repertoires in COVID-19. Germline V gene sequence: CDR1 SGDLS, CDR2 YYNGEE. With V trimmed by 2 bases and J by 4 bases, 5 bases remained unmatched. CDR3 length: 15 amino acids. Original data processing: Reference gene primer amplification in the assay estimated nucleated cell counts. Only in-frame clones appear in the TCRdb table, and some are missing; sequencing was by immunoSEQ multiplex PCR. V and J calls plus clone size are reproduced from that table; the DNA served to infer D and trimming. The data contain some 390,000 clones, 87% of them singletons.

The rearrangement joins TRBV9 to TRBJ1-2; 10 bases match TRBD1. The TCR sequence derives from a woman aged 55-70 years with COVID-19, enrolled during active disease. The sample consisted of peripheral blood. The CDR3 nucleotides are TGTGCCAGCAGCGTTGGGACAGGGGTCCTCTATGGCTACACCTTC. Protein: CASSVGTGVLYGYTF.